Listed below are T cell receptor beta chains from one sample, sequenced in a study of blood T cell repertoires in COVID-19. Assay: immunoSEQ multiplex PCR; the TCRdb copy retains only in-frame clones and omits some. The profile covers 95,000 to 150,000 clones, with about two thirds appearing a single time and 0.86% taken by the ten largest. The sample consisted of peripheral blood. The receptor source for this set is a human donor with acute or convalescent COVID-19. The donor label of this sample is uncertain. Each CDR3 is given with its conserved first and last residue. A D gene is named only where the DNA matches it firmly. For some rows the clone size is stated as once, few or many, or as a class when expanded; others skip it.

TGCAGCGTACGGGGACAGCTGAATGAAAAACTGTTTTTT	CSVRGQLNEKLFF	NA	TRBD1	TRBJ1-4	TRBV29-1
TGTGCCAGCAGCGACCTGTGGGACTCCTTGAACACTGAAGCTTTCTTT	CASSDLWDSLNTEAFF	NA	NA	TRBJ1-1	TRBV21-1
TGTGCCAGCAGCTCCTTGCAGGGAAATTCACCCCTCCACTTT	CASSSLQGNSPLHF	NA	NA	TRBJ1-6	TRBV5-8
TGTGCCAGCAGCGAGAGGCAAACCGGGGGGGCGGGGGATACGCAGTATTTT	CASSERQTGGAGDTQYF	NA	TRBD2	TRBJ2-3	TRBV28
TGCGCCAGCAGCGTCGGGGGGCCCGCCACAGATACGCAGTATTTT	CASSVGGPATDTQYF	NA	NA	TRBJ2-3	TRBV5-1
TGTGCCAGCAGTGAAGCCAGGCTAGCGGGGGCGCGGGAGACCCAGTACTTC	CASSEARLAGARETQYF	once	TRBD2	TRBJ2-5	TRBV2
TGCGCCAGCAGCCCCTGGGACAGGGCAAGTGGCTACACCTTC	CASSPWDRASGYTF	NA	TRBD1	TRBJ1-2	TRBV5-1
TGTGCCAGCAGCCAAGAGTGGATCCGGGACAGGGATGACTCCGGGGAGCTGTTTTTT	CASSQEWIRDRDDSGELFF	NA	TRBD1	TRBJ2-2	TRBV3-1/TRBV3-2
TGTGCCAGCAGTTTACAGGAGGGCTATGGCTACACCTTC	CASSLQEGYGYTF	NA	NA	TRBJ1-2	TRBV6-5
TGTGCCAGCAGTTTGGGCTTAGACCAGCCCCAGCATTTT	CASSLGLDQPQHF	once	NA	TRBJ1-5	TRBV12-3/TRBV12-4
TGTGCCAGCAGTAAACAGGGGTCGAGCGCGGCAGCTTTCTTT	CASSKQGSSAAAFF	NA	TRBD1	TRBJ1-1	TRBV2
TGTGCCAGCAGTAGACAGTACACAGATACGCAGTATTTT	CASSRQYTDTQYF	NA	NA	TRBJ2-3	TRBV6-5
TGCGCCAGCAGCTTGGCCGGTCTAGAGGGTCGGCAGTTCTTC	CASSLAGLEGRQFF	NA	NA	TRBJ2-1	TRBV5-1
TGTGCCAGCAGTCCTAGACAGGGGGCGATAGGGGCTTTCTTT	CASSPRQGAIGAFF	few	TRBD1	TRBJ1-1	TRBV6-5
TGTGCCAGTAGTCTTTACAGGGAAAGCACAGATACGCAGTATTTT	CASSLYRESTDTQYF	many	NA	TRBJ2-3	TRBV19
TGTGCCTGGAGTGAGTTTGGGACAAGGGGAGGGAGCTCACCCCTCCACTTT	CAWSEFGTRGGSSPLHF	NA	NA	TRBJ1-6	TRBV30
TGTGCCAGAGGACTACCGAACACCGGGGAGCTGTTTTTT	CARGLPNTGELFF	NA	NA	TRBJ2-2	TRBV2
TGCGCCAGCAGCAACACCGGGACAGGGGGCGGGCAGTACTTC	CASSNTGTGGGQYF	NA	TRBD1	TRBJ2-7	TRBV5-1
TGTGCCACCAGTGATCCCCACCCGGGGCAAGAGACCCAGTACTTC	CATSDPHPGQETQYF	NA	NA	TRBJ2-5	TRBV24-1
TGCGCCAGCAGCCGGGGGTATGGCAATCAGCCCCAGCATTTT	CASSRGYGNQPQHF	NA	NA	TRBJ1-5	TRBV5-1
TGTGCCAGCAGCTTGGGTCCTGGGAGAGATACGCAGTATTTT	CASSLGPGRDTQYF	NA	NA	TRBJ2-3	TRBV5-5
TGCAGCGTCGCTGGACAGGGAAGGGTTGGCTACACCTTC	CSVAGQGRVGYTF	NA	TRBD1	TRBJ1-2	TRBV29-1
TGTGCCAGCAGCCCCGGGACAGGGGGCTGGACTGAAGCTTTCTTT	CASSPGTGGWTEAFF	NA	TRBD1	TRBJ1-1	TRBV9
TGTGCCAGCAGTTACGGGACAGCGGATTATTCACCCCTCCACTTT	CASSYGTADYSPLHF	NA	TRBD1	TRBJ1-6	TRBV6-5
TGTGCCAGCGGAGCGGGGGCCGTCTACAATGAGCAGTTCTTC	CASGAGAVYNEQFF	NA	TRBD2	TRBJ2-1	TRBV25-1
TGTGCCAGCAGGGGCGGGGGGAACACAGATACGCAGTATTTT	CASRGGGNTDTQYF	NA	TRBD2	TRBJ2-3	TRBV2
TGTGCCAGCAGCCAAGAGGGACTAGCGGGGGGCGGGACAGATACGCAGTATTTT	CASSQEGLAGGGTDTQYF	NA	TRBD2	TRBJ2-3	TRBV3-1/TRBV3-2
TGTGCCAGCAGCTTGTCAGAGAACACTGAAGCTTTCTTT	CASSLSENTEAFF	NA	NA	TRBJ1-1	TRBV7-2
TGTGCCAGCAGTTCAGGACAGGCTAGAGGCTTTTATGGCTACACCTTC	CASSSGQARGFYGYTF	few	TRBD1	TRBJ1-2	TRBV28
TGTGCCAGCAGCGAGGGTTCCGGGGAGCTGTTTTTT	CASSEGSGELFF	NA	NA	TRBJ2-2	TRBV3-1/TRBV3-2
TGTGCCAGCAGCCTAGGGGACTATGGCTACACCTTC	CASSLGDYGYTF	NA	NA	TRBJ1-2	TRBV2
TGTGCCAGCAGCGCGGGGACAGGCAATAATTCACCCCTCCACTTT	CASSAGTGNNSPLHF	NA	TRBD1	TRBJ1-6	TRBV7-9
TGTGCCAGCAGCTTGTACCAGGCCTACTCTGGAAACACCATATATTTT	CASSLYQAYSGNTIYF	NA	NA	TRBJ1-3	TRBV5-4
TGTGCCAGTAGTATAGCTGCTCCGGGACTAGCGGGGTTAGATACGCAGTATTTT	CASSIAAPGLAGLDTQYF	NA	TRBD2	TRBJ2-3	TRBV19
TGTGCCTGGGGACATCGGAATGACAATTCACCCCTCCACTTT	CAWGHRNDNSPLHF	NA	NA	TRBJ1-6	TRBV30
TGCGCCAGCAGCTTGGGCGTCAGGGGGTTGTCTGGAAACACCATATATTTT	CASSLGVRGLSGNTIYF	NA	TRBD1	TRBJ1-3	TRBV5-1
TGTGCCAGCAGTGAATCGCGTCCTCCCACAGATACGCAGTATTTT	CASSESRPPTDTQYF	NA	NA	TRBJ2-3	TRBV2